Presented here are 13 T cell receptor beta chains from one specimen sequenced in a study of cytomegalovirus exposure and HLA in healthy donors. Clones were sequenced by immunoSEQ multiplex PCR, and TCRdb holds only the in-frame ones, with some missing. The profile shows 250,000 to 300,000 clones, around 89% of them singletons. Sequencing used PBMCs. Source of these receptors: a woman under 30 in good health and CMV-seronegative.

The V and J genes are TRBV5-6 and TRBJ1-6; D remains ambiguous. Germline-derived CDR1 and CDR2 are SGHDT and YYEEEE. This CDR3 spans 15 amino acids. The V end lost 1 base, the J end lost 6 bases, and 11 bases lay between the germline ends. The CDR3 loop is CASSLSPQINSPLHF. Here the CDR3 DNA reads TGTGCCAGCAGCTTGTCCCCCCAAATTAATTCACCCCTCCACTTT.

The gene calls are TRBV6-4 and TRBJ1-5, with D maybe TRBD1 (6 bases). Trimming removed 3 bases at V and 4 bases at J, with 10 bases between. The CDR3 is 14 amino acids. Germline V lookup: CDR1 MRHNA, CDR2 SNTAGT. This chain's CDR3 is CASSEWQGNQPQHF. In DNA, the CDR3 is TGTGCCAGCAGTGAGTGGCAGGGGAATCAGCCCCAGCATTTT.

This clone occurred once. This sequence joins TRBV6-4 and TRBJ2-3, with TRBD2 matching over 8 bases. The germline V gene encodes CDR1 MRHNA and CDR2 SNTAGT. V trimming: 0 bases; J trimming: 2 bases; junction bases outside the gene matches: 4. This CDR3 comprises 16 residues. The CDR3 loop is CASSDSSSGDTDTQYF. The DNA for the CDR3 is TGTGCCAGCAGTGACTCGAGTAGCGGGGACACAGATACGCAGTATTTT.

This clone showed up just once. The chain is built from TRBV2 and TRBJ2-1, with D possibly matching TRBD1 (6 bases). Germline loops: CDR1 SNHLY, CDR2 FYNNEI. This CDR3 region has 17 residues. Trimming left V 3 bases short and J 1 base short, with 16 bases between. The CDR3 DNA is TGTGCCAGCAGTGACATCCTCCGGACAGCATCCTACAATGAGCAGTTCTTC. Its protein is CASSDILRTASYNEQFF.

The V and J genes are TRBV28 and TRBJ2-2; tentatively, D is TRBD1 (5 bases). The CDR3 runs 13 residues. Germline-derived CDR1 and CDR2 are MDHEN and SYDVKM. With 3 bases removed from V and 7 bases from J, the gap between germline ends came to 9 bases. The CDR3 reads CASSFSGFGELFF. CDR3 sequence (DNA): TGTGCCAGCAGTTTCTCAGGGTTCGGGGAGCTGTTTTTT.

This chain uses TRBV9 with TRBJ1-2; possible D gene TRBD1, 6 bases. The CDR3 runs to 13 residues. The germline gives CDR1 SGDLS, CDR2 YYNGEE. Trimming removed 3 bases at V and 5 bases at J, with 11 bases between. In nucleotides, the CDR3 is TGTGCCAGCAGCGGGACAGACTATTATGGCTACACCTTC. As protein: CASSGTDYYGYTF.

The chain links TRBV10-2 to TRBJ1-2; D is unclear. V lost 7 bases, J lost 3 bases, and 9 bases lay in between. In germline, CDR1 is WSHSY, CDR2 SAAADI. CDR3 length equals 12 residues. The CDR3 bases are TGCGCCAGCAAGGCGGTAGACTATGGCTACACCTTC. Translating gives CASKAVDYGYTF.

This clone was recorded once. CDR3 nucleotide sequence: TGTGCCAGCAGCCTTACACTAAGCTCCTATAATTCACCCCTCCACTTT. Its translation: CASSLTLSSYNSPLHF. The gene calls are TRBV7-2 and TRBJ1-6; D ambiguous. Germline CDR1 SGHTA, CDR2 FQGNSA. The V end was cut by 5 bases, the J end by 0 bases, with 11 bases between. This CDR3 contains 16 residues.

In the case of this clone: No DNA is shown, since the ends of the CDR3 on it are uncertain; the CDR3 is the one TCRdb lists. The rearrangement uses TRBV9 and TRBJ1-6; the table's D call TRBD1 went unverified against the DNA. In germline, CDR1 is SGDLS, CDR2 YYNGEE. The CDR3 length is 15 residues, termini included. This chain's CDR3 is CASSGGTPSVSPLHF.

This clone has more than one count but fewer than ten. The chain couples TRBV6-1 to TRBJ2-7; possible D gene TRBD1, 5 bases. This CDR3 is built from 15 residues. The germline V gene has CDR1 MNHNS and CDR2 SASEGT. The V and J ends lost 10 bases and 1 base respectively, with 20 bases between them. CDR3 in amino acids: CATSVDSLPSYEQYV. The CDR3 nucleotides read TGTGCCACCTCTGTAGACAGTCTACCATCCTACGAGCAGTACGTC.

V usage is TRBV15 and J usage is TRBJ2-2; D is ambiguous. CDR1 is LNHNV, CDR2 YYDKDF, per germline (reference sequence). The CDR3 spans 14 residues. V shed 8 bases and J shed 2 bases, with 12 bases lying between them. For the CDR3, the DNA is TGTGCCACCTCCGACTCCGAAAACACCGGGGAGCTGTTTTTT. Its translation: CATSDSENTGELFF.

V gene TRBV6-1 combines with J gene TRBJ2-7; D remains unclear. The CDR3 has 9 residues. Trimming cost V 4 bases and J 11 bases, with 6 bases left between them. Per germline, CDR1 MNHNS and CDR2 SASEGT. The CDR3 DNA reads as TGTGCCAGCAGTGGAGAAAAGTACGTC. Its protein product is CASSGEKYV.

This clone was counted a single time. The gene calls are TRBV2 and TRBJ1-6; the D gene is possibly TRBD1 (6 bases). This CDR3 is built from 14 residues. Germline assignment: CDR1 SNHLY and CDR2 FYNNEI. Trimming cost V 11 bases and J 7 bases, with 18 bases left between them. The CDR3 bases are TGTGCCGAGAGGGGGTCATTCGGGAATTCACCCCTCCACTTT. It codes for CAERGSFGNSPLHF.